The 15 T cell receptor beta chains presented below share a single source sample, sequenced in a study of CD8+ T cells in alopecia areata (dated 2018 in TCRdb). The receptor library was made with the immunoSEQ multiplex PCR assay. To provide template for TCR sequencing, every sample had RNA extracted and reverse transcribed into cDNA. TCRdb mirrors the immuneACCESS table, restricted to in-frame sequences. Some clones are absent from its copies; in checked studies, under half trace to an unresolved V gene, and the reason for the others is unknown. Here the sample lists around 300,000 clones, none seen once only. The ten largest clones represent 0.9% to 1.5% of the sample. Cells from mouse cutaneous lymph nodes were pooled, stained for CD4, CD8alpha, NKG2D, NKG2ACE and other markers, and then sorted on a BD Influx. Sequencing used CD4+ T cells sorted from a lymph node. The receptors here all came from a C3H/HeJ mouse with alopecia areata. Mice from this strain have the MHC haplotype H2-k.

This clone has just a few counts. Mouse germline and gene names are used. The read terminates 3 residues ahead of where the CDR3 ends, so the germline J gene completes it. Other DNA sequences in this specimen translate into the identical CDR3. J is TRBJ1-6 and V is TRBV31; perhaps TRBD1 as D (6 bases). TRBJ1-6 has ORF status, its function being uncertain. Trimming removed 1 base at V and 4 bases at J, with 8 bases between. Germline values: CDR1 GKSSPN, CDR2 SITVG. The CDR3 loop spans 14 amino acids. CDR3 sequence reads: CAWSPQGYNSPLYF. The sequenced CDR3 bases are TGTGCCTGGAGTCCGCAGGGGTATAATTCGCCC.

Remarks on this clone: Gene names follow the mouse nomenclature. The part of the CDR3 DNA that was read is TGTGCCAGCAGTCCCACCGGGACAGGGGTGAGGGGCTCC. It encodes CASSPTGTGVRGS. The entire CDR3 sequence reads CASSPTGTGVRGSDYTF. V gene TRBV19 combines with J gene TRBJ1-2, with 10 bases that match TRBD1. The CDR3 end lies 4 residues beyond the end of the read and is filled in from the germline J gene. Germline CDR1 FNHDT, CDR2 SITEND (reference sequence). This CDR3 contains 17 residues. With V trimmed by 4 bases and J by 4 bases, 13 bases remained unmatched.

In this sample, this clone turned up a few times. Gene names are mouse gene names. The read ends 4 residues early relative to the CDR3; the germline J gene fills the gap. This same CDR3 is encoded by further DNA sequences in the sample. The chain employs TRBV5 and TRBJ2-3; no firm D call. Trimming cost V 2 bases and J 0 bases, with 6 bases left between them. The length of the CDR3 is 14 residues. Germline-derived CDR1 and CDR2 are LGHNA and YNLKQL (reference sequence). Incomplete CDR3 DNA: TGTGCCAGCAGCCAACAGTCTAGTGCAGAA. It yields the protein CASSQQSSAE. In full, the CDR3 is CASSQQSSAETLYF.

In its sample, this clone was seen a few times. Genes and germline are mouse. The read halts 4 residues ahead of the CDR3 end, with the missing end drawn from the germline J gene. The V and J genes are TRBV13-2 and TRBJ2-1, with 11 positions matching TRBD2. The CDR3 is 16 residues long. Germline trimming cut 2 bases from V and 3 bases from J; bases unmatched to any gene: 4. Germline loops: CDR1 NNHNN, CDR2 SYGAGS (reference sequence). The chain's CDR3 is CASGDPGLGVYAEQFF. The sequenced CDR3 bases are TGTGCCAGCGGTGACCCGGGACTGGGGGTCTATGCT.

Only a few counts were recorded for this clone. Any gene name here is a mouse gene name. The CDR3 goes on 4 residues after the read ends, and that part is filled in from the germline J gene. V usage is TRBV1 and J usage is TRBJ1-1, with D possibly being TRBD1 (6 bases). The CDR3 has 15 amino acids. Germline-derived CDR1 and CDR2 are NSQYPW and LRSPGD (reference sequence). The DNA read from the CDR3 is TGCACCTGCAGTGCAGGGTCCCCCGGGACATCA. Its protein is CTCSAGSPGTS. Given in full, the CDR3 is CTCSAGSPGTSEVFF. The entire variable domain, with the rest obtained from reference TRBV1 and TRBJ1-1, is as follows: VTLLEQNPRWRLVPRGQAVNLRCILKNSQYPWMSWYQQDLQKQLQWLFTLRSPGDKEVKSLPGADYLATRVTDTELRLQVANMSQGRTLYCTCSAGSPGTSEVFFGKGTRLTVV.

With regard to this clone: Mouse gene names apply. The read ends 4 residues early relative to the CDR3; the germline J gene fills the gap. The chain is built from TRBV1 and TRBJ2-1, with D perhaps TRBD2 (8 bases). Trimming pared 0 bases from V and 5 bases from J, leaving 17 bases between. CDR1 and CDR2 (germline): NSQYPW, LRSPGD (reference sequence). The CDR3 runs to 17 residues. CDR3 bases read: TGCACCTGCAGTGCAGATCAGGGGGGGGCGAGGAATGCT. This codes for CTCSADQGGARNA. The whole CDR3 region reads CTCSADQGGARNAEQFF.

Comments on this clone: The genes are named according to mouse. The read is 4 residues too short to cover the CDR3 end, so that end is filled in from the germline J gene. The rearrangement uses TRBV13-2 and TRBJ2-1; 12 bases are shared with TRBD2. With 3 bases clipped from V and 5 bases from J, the junction kept 6 bases outside the gene matches. This CDR3 has 16 residues. Germline CDR1 and CDR2: NNHNN and SYGAGS (reference sequence). The sequenced part of the CDR3 DNA is TGTGCCAGCGGTGTCGACTGGGGGGGCGCTGATGCT. This codes for CASGVDWGGADA. The entire CDR3 reads CASGVDWGGADAEQFF.

Only a few counts were recorded for this clone. Mouse names are used for the genes. From the germline J gene comes the end of the CDR3, since the read stops 4 residues before it. The chain combines TRBV31 with TRBJ2-2; the D gene is possibly TRBD2 (6 bases). The CDR3 has 15 amino acids. V lost 3 bases and J lost 1, with 12 bases in between. Germline V gene lookup returns CDR1 GKSSPN and CDR2 SITVG. This CDR3 is CAWSPGGLNTGQLYF. The sequenced part of the CDR3 DNA is TGTGCCTGGAGCCCGGGGGGACTAAACACCGGG.

As regards this clone: Any gene name here is a mouse gene name. The read gets to within 4 residues of the CDR3 end, and the germline J gene fills in the rest. This sequence joins TRBV1 and TRBJ2-7; D uncertain. From germline, CDR1 is NSQYPW and CDR2 LRSPGD (reference sequence). Trimming removed 0 bases from V and 0 bases from J, with 9 bases in between. The CDR3 length is 15 residues. The part of the CDR3 DNA that was read is TGCACCTGCAGTGCAGACCGACACATCTCCTAT. Protein: CTCSADRHISY. In full, the CDR3 is CTCSADRHISYEQYF.

On this clone: Germline and genes: mouse. The read terminates 4 residues ahead of where the CDR3 ends, so the germline J gene completes it. This specimen includes other DNA sequences encoding the same CDR3. The J gene is TRBJ1-1, the V gene TRBV1, with a tentative D call TRBD1 (5 bases). V was trimmed by 1 base and J by 4 bases, leaving 10 bases between them. In germline, CDR1 is NSQYPW, CDR2 LRSPGD (reference sequence). This CDR3 is 14 amino acids long. CDR3: CTCSAGGAGTEVFF. The sequenced CDR3 bases are TGCACCTGCAGTGCAGGGGGCGCAGGCACA.

Worth noting for this clone: Gene names follow the mouse nomenclature. With the read ending 4 residues before the CDR3 end, the germline J gene is used to fill in that end. The chain uses TRBV13-1 and TRBJ2-3; 11 nucleotides line up with TRBD2. In germline, CDR1 is NSHNY, CDR2 SYGAGN. With 6 bases clipped from V and 0 bases from J, the junction kept 3 bases outside the gene matches. The CDR3 extends over 15 amino acids. CDR3 bases read: TGTGCCAGCATCAGACTGGGGGGGAGTGCAGAA. It translates to CASIRLGGSAE. In full, the CDR3 reads CASIRLGGSAETLYF.

This clone has just a few counts. The genes and germline here are from mouse. The read gets to within 4 residues of the CDR3 end, and the germline J gene fills in the rest. The chain links TRBV14 to TRBJ2-5, with 9 bases aligning to TRBD2. The CDR3 loop spans 14 amino acids. Germline-derived CDR1 and CDR2 are SGHDT and FRDEAV. Partial CDR3 DNA: TGTGCCAGCAGTTTAGGTGGGGGGGCAGAC. Translated, it gives CASSLGGGAD. The entire CDR3 protein reads CASSLGGGADTQYF.

This clone showed up just a few times. Gene names denote mouse genes. The DNA ends 4 residues before the CDR3 does, and the rest of the CDR3 is filled in from the germline J gene. The chain has TRBV17 and TRBJ2-5; 7 bases are shared with TRBD1. The CDR3 runs to 15 residues. Germline V gives CDR1 MNHDT, CDR2 YYDKIL. The CDR3 sequence is CASSREGRGMDTQYF. The sequenced CDR3 bases are TGTGCTAGCAGTAGAGAAGGCAGGGGGATGGAC.

A few counts support this clone. Gene names denote mouse genes. The DNA ends 4 residues before the CDR3 does, and the rest of the CDR3 is filled in from the germline J gene. The V and J genes are TRBV13-1 and TRBJ2-2, with 8 positions matching TRBD1. V dropped 4 bases and J dropped 4; count of bases not matched to a gene: 6. The CDR3 contains 15 residues. CDR1 and CDR2 (germline): NSHNY, SYGAGN. The covered CDR3 bases are TGTGCCAGCAGTCTCAGGGGGCTGATCACCGGG. Translated: CASSLRGLITG. The CDR3 in its entirety is CASSLRGLITGQLYF.

This clone was counted a few times. Mouse germline and gene names are used. The read terminates 4 residues before the CDR3 end, so the remaining end is supplied by the germline J gene. This chain uses TRBV5 with TRBJ1-2, with TRBD1 identical over 9 bases. The CDR3 consists of 15 residues. Germline values: CDR1 LGHNA, CDR2 YNLKQL (reference sequence). The J segment lost 4 bases and the V segment lost 0 bases, leaving 3 bases of the junction unmatched. The CDR3 reads CASSQEGTGSSDYTF. CDR3 DNA (partial): TGTGCCAGCAGCCAAGAGGGGACAGGGAGCTCC.